Listed below are T cell receptor beta chains from one sample, sequenced in a study of blood T cell repertoires in COVID-19. Sequenced by immunoSEQ multiplex PCR; TCRdb stores in-frame clones only, minus some. The repertoire has around 150,000 clones, around 80% of them found once; the top ten carry approximately 17%. The sequenced sample was peripheral blood. These receptors came from a man between 50 and 59 years old with acute or convalescent COVID-19. The CDR3 runs from the conserved cysteine through the conserved F or W. D genes are given only for firm matches. The size of a clone is reported for some rows only, either as once, few or many, or as a class for expanded clones.

J: TRBJ1-1; D: NA; V: TRBV11-2; size: NA; CDR3: CASSLVLRERNTEAFF; DNA: TGTGCCAGCAGCTTAGTGTTGAGGGAGAGGAACACTGAAGCTTTCTTT
J: TRBJ1-3; D: NA; V: TRBV30; size: NA; CDR3: CAWNRGNTIYF; DNA: TGTGCCTGGAACCGGGGGAACACCATATATTTT
J: TRBJ2-2; D: TRBD1; V: TRBV24-1; size: NA; CDR3: CATSDFRDRGWSNTGELFF; DNA: TGTGCCACCAGTGATTTTCGGGACAGGGGGTGGTCGAACACCGGGGAGCTGTTTTTT
J: TRBJ1-2; D: TRBD1; V: TRBV2; size: NA; CDR3: CASSDPSDRVGGYTF; DNA: TGTGCCAGCAGTGATCCGTCGGACAGGGTGGGTGGCTACACCTTC
J: TRBJ1-1; D: NA; V: TRBV18; size: once; CDR3: CASSAMNTEAFF; DNA: TGTGCCAGCTCAGCTATGAACACTGAAGCTTTCTTT
J: TRBJ1-1; D: NA; V: TRBV20-1; size: NA; CDR3: CSASIPGNTEAFF; DNA: TGCAGTGCTAGTATTCCGGGGAACACTGAAGCTTTCTTT
J: TRBJ2-7; D: TRBD2; V: TRBV27; size: NA; CDR3: CASSPGGFRDF; DNA: TGTGCCAGCAGTCCCGGGGGGTTCAGGGACTTC
J: TRBJ1-2; D: TRBD1; V: TRBV7-8; size: NA; CDR3: CASSSNRGFSGYTF; DNA: TGTGCCAGCAGCTCAAACAGGGGTTTTAGTGGCTACACCTTC
J: TRBJ1-6; D: TRBD1; V: TRBV5-1; size: NA; CDR3: CASSPGQEYNSPLHF; DNA: TGCGCCAGCAGCCCCGGACAGGAATATAATTCACCCCTCCACTTT
J: TRBJ2-3; D: TRBD2; V: TRBV5-1; size: NA; CDR3: CASSKKRGGVADTQYF; DNA: TGCGCCAGCAGCAAAAAGCGGGGGGGCGTCGCAGATACGCAGTATTTT
J: TRBJ2-7; D: NA; V: TRBV3-1/TRBV3-2; size: NA; CDR3: CASSQTGYEQYF; DNA: TGTGCCAGCAGCCAAACAGGCTACGAGCAGTACTTC
J: TRBJ2-7; D: NA; V: TRBV19; size: once; CDR3: CASSMGPGGGYYEQYF; DNA: TGTGCCAGTAGTATGGGGCCTGGGGGCGGCTACTACGAGCAGTACTTC
J: TRBJ2-7; D: TRBD1; V: TRBV6-5; size: once; CDR3: CASSLRTGSMYEQYF; DNA: TGTGCCAGCAGTCTACGGACAGGGAGTATGTACGAGCAGTACTTC
J: TRBJ2-1; D: NA; V: TRBV29-1; size: NA; CDR3: CSVEGPVGNEQFF; DNA: TGCAGCGTCGAGGGTCCCGTGGGTAATGAGCAGTTCTTC
J: TRBJ1-6; D: NA; V: TRBV2; size: few; CDR3: CASSQGDSRAPLHF; DNA: TGTGCCAGCAGTCAAGGGGACTCAAGGGCACCCCTCCACTTT
J: TRBJ1-2; D: NA; V: TRBV5-6; size: NA; CDR3: CASSLGWGTYGYTF; DNA: TGTGCCAGCAGCTTAGGGTGGGGGACATATGGCTACACCTTC
J: TRBJ2-1; D: NA; V: TRBV24-1; size: NA; CDR3: CATSDSSGQSYNEQFF; DNA: TGTGCCACCAGTGATTCCTCCGGACAGAGTTACAATGAGCAGTTCTTC
J: TRBJ1-1; D: TRBD1; V: TRBV18; size: NA; CDR3: CASSLWTGENTEAFF; DNA: TGTGCCAGCTCCTTATGGACAGGGGAGAACACTGAAGCTTTCTTT
J: TRBJ1-5; D: NA; V: TRBV19; size: NA; CDR3: CASVDRSNQPQHF; DNA: TGTGCCAGCGTGGACAGAAGCAATCAGCCCCAGCATTTT
J: TRBJ2-1; D: TRBD2; V: TRBV18; size: NA; CDR3: CASSPNSGVTYNEQFF; DNA: TGTGCCAGCTCACCAAATAGCGGGGTAACCTACAATGAGCAGTTCTTC
J: TRBJ2-4; D: NA; V: TRBV30; size: NA; CDR3: CACSGEAKNIQYF; DNA: TGTGCCTGCAGCGGTGAAGCCAAAAACATTCAGTACTTC
J: TRBJ1-4; D: TRBD1; V: TRBV5-8; size: NA; CDR3: CASSPGTGGSEKLFF; DNA: TGTGCCAGCAGTCCCGGGACAGGGGGAAGCGAAAAACTGTTTTTT
J: TRBJ2-3; D: TRBD2; V: TRBV9; size: once; CDR3: CASSDGGAASTDTQYF; DNA: TGTGCCAGCAGCGACGGGGGGGCAGCTAGCACAGATACGCAGTATTTT
J: TRBJ1-2; D: NA; V: TRBV6-5; size: few; CDR3: CASTGGTLTGGYTF; DNA: TGTGCCAGCACCGGAGGGACGCTGACGGGTGGCTACACCTTC
J: TRBJ2-7; D: TRBD1; V: TRBV5-6; size: NA; CDR3: CASSGDRDSYEQYF; DNA: TGTGCCAGCAGCGGGGACAGGGACTCCTACGAGCAGTACTTC
J: TRBJ2-7; D: NA; V: TRBV30; size: once; CDR3: CAWSVTPYEQYF; DNA: TGTGCCTGGAGTGTGACACCCTACGAGCAGTACTTC
J: TRBJ1-4; D: TRBD1; V: TRBV15; size: NA; CDR3: CATSPGTGPNEKLFF; DNA: TGTGCCACCAGCCCCGGGACAGGGCCTAATGAAAAACTGTTTTTT
J: TRBJ2-1; D: TRBD2; V: TRBV18; size: NA; CDR3: CASSPPASGDGEQFF; DNA: TGTGCCAGCTCACCCCCCGCTAGCGGGGACGGTGAGCAGTTCTTC
J: TRBJ2-5; D: TRBD2; V: TRBV4-2; size: NA; CDR3: CASSQESSGGAYQETQYF; DNA: TGTGCCAGCAGCCAAGAGTCTAGCGGGGGGGCGTACCAAGAGACCCAGTACTTC